Described below is a single T cell receptor (beta chain) sequence and its context. The data were taken from a study of blood T cell repertoires in COVID-19. About the study: The study drew acute and convalescent COVID-19 samples from the United States, Italy and Spain. Sources were T cells, B-cell-depleted T cells, or PBMCs; the material itself was cDNA or gDNA.

The length of the CDR3 is 16 residues. Trimming removed 2 bases from V and 1 base from J, with 13 bases in between. Looked up from germline, CDR1 is SGHTA and CDR2 is FQGNSA. Some clones are missing from TCRdb's copy, which holds only in-frame ones; the method was immunoSEQ multiplex PCR. The sample carries about 220,000 clones, about 79% recorded once. The receptor's source is a man in his forties or fifties who had recovered from COVID-19. The sample consisted of peripheral blood. This chain links TRBV7-2 with TRBJ2-3; a possible D gene is TRBD2 (5 bases). The CDR3 coding sequence is TGTGCCAGCAGCTTACAGACTACGCCCGGCACAGATACGCAGTATTTT. Encoded protein: CASSLQTTPGTDTQYF.